A single sample gave rise to the 9 T cell receptor beta chains below, sequenced in a study of OX40 agonist ivuxolimab in advanced cancers. Method: immunoSEQ multiplex PCR; TCRdb's copy keeps in-frame clones and lacks some. The table includes approximately 70,000 clones, about 92% detected once. The sample here was CD4+ or CD8+ T cells sorted from blood, taken in a trial of the OX40 agonist ivuxolimab. The source is an adult with an advanced solid tumor such as melanoma, head and neck, liver or kidney cancer.

This clone has a single count. A junction end diverges from the germline sequence, so it may reflect a read error. V gene TRBV7-2 combines with J gene TRBJ2-6; the D gene is possibly TRBD1 (5 bases). Germline loops: CDR1 SGHTA, CDR2 FQGNSA. There are 13 residues in the CDR3. Written as DNA, the CDR3 is TGTGCCGGCAGGGTATCCGGGGCCAACGTCCTGACTTTC. As protein: CAGRVSGANVLTF.

The sample holds one count of this clone. The rearrangement links TRBV4-2 to TRBJ1-4; TRBD1 matches at 7 bases. The CDR3 is 16 amino acids. Per the germline V gene, CDR1 is LGHNA and CDR2 is YNFKEQ. V shed 5 bases and J 0 bases; nucleotides not matched to a gene: 6. The CDR3 protein is CASSYNRGPTNEKLFF. Here the CDR3 DNA reads TGTGCCAGCAGCTACAACAGGGGACCAACTAATGAAAAACTGTTTTTT.

In this sample, this clone turned up a few times. The CDR3 loop is CASSGGAGGYTF. In nucleotides, the CDR3 is TGTGCCAGCAGTGGAGGGGCCGGTGGCTACACCTTC. This chain joins TRBV6-4 and TRBJ1-2; TRBD1 might be the D (5 bases). The germline CDR1 and CDR2 sequences are MRHNA and SNTAGT. This CDR3 region has 12 residues. Trimming stripped 4 bases from V and 7 bases from J, with 10 bases between.

The chain uses TRBV30 and TRBJ2-5; TRBD2 matches at 15 bases. Per germline, CDR1 GTSNPN and CDR2 SVGIG (reference sequence). The CDR3 totals 16 residues. V was pared by 2 bases and J by 4 bases, with 5 bases of the junction left unmatched. Here the CDR3 reads CAWSMKGLAGGETQYF. Here the CDR3 DNA reads TGTGCCTGGAGTATGAAGGGACTAGCGGGAGGAGAGACCCAGTACTTC.

In DNA, the CDR3 is TGTGCCAGCAGTTCCCGGGTCCCCCCCCAGAGAATGTTTTTT. Translation gives CASSSRVPPQRMFF. The chain has TRBV28 and TRBJ1-4; D is uncertain. The germline V gene has CDR1 MDHEN and CDR2 SYDVKM. The CDR3 totals 14 residues. V was pared by 4 bases and J by 15 bases, with 21 bases between.

As regards this clone: Other DNA sequences of this sample code for an identical CDR3. The rearrangement links TRBV5-1 to TRBJ1-5, with TRBD1 identical over 7 bases. The CDR3 covers 14 residues. Germline CDR1 is SGHRS and CDR2 is YFSETQ. The junction had 4 bases not matched to a gene; V was cut back by 0 bases and J by 7 bases. The CDR3 protein is CASSLGQGGQPQHF. As DNA, the CDR3 is TGCGCCAGCAGCTTGGGACAGGGCGGCCAGCCCCAGCATTTT.

The chain recombines TRBV11-3 with TRBJ1-4; the D gene is possibly TRBD1 (6 bases). The germline V gene encodes CDR1 SGHNT and CDR2 YENEEA. This CDR3 contains 14 residues. The V and J ends lost 5 bases and 8 bases respectively, with 15 bases between them. The CDR3 sequence is CASSATGSSEKLFF. The CDR3 DNA follows: TGTGCCAGCAGCGCGACAGGCTCCTCCGAAAAACTGTTTTTT.

The chain employs TRBV5-1 and TRBJ2-5, with a weak D call TRBD1 (6 bases). The CDR3 consists of 14 residues. Trimming shortened V by 2 bases and J by 4 bases, and 12 bases separated the two germline ends. Germline CDR1 reads SGHRS; CDR2 reads YFSETQ. CDR3 loop: CASSLQGVGETQYF. In DNA form, the CDR3 reads TGCGCCAGCAGCTTACAGGGTGTAGGAGAGACCCAGTACTTC.

The chain uses TRBV29-1 and TRBJ2-7; D tentatively fits TRBD1 or TRBD2 (5 bases each). The CDR3 is 13 amino acids. Germline assignment: CDR1 SQVTM and CDR2 ANQGSEA. V lost 5 bases, J lost 6 bases, and 17 bases lay in between. The CDR3 sequence is CSVPTGRVGEQYF. In DNA, the CDR3 is TGCAGCGTTCCGACGGGACGGGTAGGCGAGCAGTACTTC.